A single sample gave rise to the 5 T cell receptor beta chains below, sequenced in a study of human T cells and chemical hapten exposure. Described time point: patch test 1, 2 weeks after DPC sensitization. The sample's treatment: therapeutic diphenylcyclopropenone sensitization with weekly scalp DPC. TCRdb ran MiXCR on the RACE reads and lists one entry per CDR3 protein. The sample holds 74,000 or so distinct CDR3 sequences, around 10% seen once. The sequenced sample was whole blood, obtained in connection with sensitization to the hapten diphenylcyclopropenone (DPC). The receptors come from a woman between 45 and 65 years old with alopecia areata. Some clones in this sample may be carry-over from other donors' samples.

The sample holds many counts of this clonotype. The V call is TRBV7-9, the J call TRBJ2-1; 13 nucleotides match TRBD2. With V trimmed by 8 bases and J by 1 base, 8 bases remained unmatched. Germline V gene sequence: CDR1 SEHNR, CDR2 FQNEAQ (reference sequence). The CDR3 is made up of 17 amino acids. This CDR3 reads CASRPELAGGSYNEQFF. CDR3 sequence (DNA): TGTGCCAGCCGGCCCGAACTAGCGGGAGGGTCCTACAATGAGCAGTTCTTC.

The V and J genes are TRBV30 and TRBJ1-1; D is unclear. V shed 0 bases and J shed 11 bases, with 10 bases lying between them. In germline, CDR1 is GTSNPN, CDR2 SVGIG (reference sequence). The CDR3 length is 11 residues. The CDR3 coding sequence is TGTGCCTGGAGTGTTCATACTCTGGCTTTCTTT. Protein product: CAWSVHTLAFF.

This clonotype was seen more than once but under ten times. This rearrangement joins TRBV19 to TRBJ2-5, with 12 nucleotides matching TRBD2. CDR1 and CDR2 (germline): LNHDA, SQIVND (reference sequence). Unmatched junction bases numbered 3, after V lost 6 bases and J lost 7 bases. The CDR3 is 13 amino acids. CDR3 sequence reads: CASRQGLAGTQYF. CDR3 nucleotides: TGTGCCAGTAGGCAGGGACTAGCGGGGACCCAGTACTTC.

This clonotype was counted a few times. V gene TRBV29-1 combines with J gene TRBJ2-1; TRBD2 matches at 12 bases. This CDR3 has 18 amino acids. The ends lost 1 base at V and 2 bases at J; junction bases unmatched: 9. Germline values: CDR1 SQVTM, CDR2 ANQGSEA. The CDR3 DNA sequence: TGCAGCGTTGAAGGACTAGCGGGAGTAGGAGGCGCCTACAATGAGCAGTTCTTC. Its protein is CSVEGLAGVGGAYNEQFF.

The chain is built from TRBV29-1 and TRBJ1-1; D is unresolved. V gave up 5 bases and J gave up 8 bases, with 15 bases separating them. Germline loops: CDR1 SQVTM, CDR2 ANQGSEA. The CDR3 is 12 amino acids. The CDR3 protein is CSVTRLTREAFF. The CDR3 nucleotides are TGCAGCGTTACCCGTTTGACCCGAGAAGCTTTCTTT.